Following are 21 T cell receptor beta chains from one sample sequenced in a study of blood T cells in healthy people across ages. Next came a second PCR, run for about 7 to 11 cycles, which used a sample-barcoded 5' primer along with a J-beta primer mix. Using its own MiXCR run on the 5' RACE reads, TCRdb lists one record per CDR3 protein. The sample lists 1.5 million to 2 million distinct CDR3 sequences, roughly 27% occurring once. Sequencing was carried out using blood. The receptors were gathered from a woman in her 30s in good health.

A remark on this clonotype: At one of its ends the junction is not consistent with the germline gene, which may arise from a read error. This chain connects TRBV20-1 to TRBJ2-1; 7 nucleotides line up with TRBD2. The germline CDR1 and CDR2 sequences are DFQATT and SNEGSKA (reference sequence). The CDR3 is 13 amino acids. CDR3: CSTRIGGSNEQFF. DNA for the CDR3: TGCAGTACTAGAATCGGCGGGAGTAATGAGCAGTTCTTC.

This clonotype has just a few counts. The gene calls are TRBV6-6 and TRBJ2-2; D perhaps matches TRBD2 (5 bases). Germline-derived CDR1 and CDR2 are MNHNY and SVGAGI (reference sequence). Trimming stripped 5 bases from V and 3 bases from J, with 10 bases between. CDR3 length: 14 residues. The CDR3 loop is CASSATRYTGELFF. DNA of the CDR3: TGTGCCAGCAGTGCCACTAGATACACCGGGGAGCTGTTTTTT.

On this clonotype itself: Germline and junction disagree at one end, which may indicate a read error. Here the CDR3 reads CANSFGGAGANVLTF. The CDR3 DNA follows: TGTGCCAACAGCTTCGGCGGAGCTGGGGCCAACGTCCTGACTTTC. J is TRBJ2-6 and V is TRBV7-2; no clear D gene. CDR1 and CDR2 from the germline V gene are SGHTA and FQGNSA. CDR3 size: 15 residues.

This clonotype was seen more than once but under ten times. V and J are TRBV20-1 and TRBJ2-6; possible D gene TRBD2, 5 bases. The CDR3 covers 13 residues. Trimming shortened V by 3 bases and J by 4 bases, and 7 bases separated the two germline ends. CDR1 and CDR2 from the germline V gene are DFQATT and SNEGSKA (reference sequence). CDR3 amino acids: CSASSGGANVLTF. DNA for the CDR3: TGCAGTGCTAGTTCGGGGGGGGCCAACGTCCTGACTTTC.

This clonotype has just a few counts. The CDR3: CASSWNTGVGTGELFF. The CDR3 DNA reads TGTGCCAGCAGCTGGAACACAGGCGTAGGCACCGGGGAGCTGTTTTTT. V is TRBV11-2 and J is TRBJ2-2, with D maybe TRBD1 (5 bases). The CDR3 consists of 16 residues. The V end lost 4 bases, the J end lost 4 bases, and 16 bases lay between the germline ends. CDR1 and CDR2 (germline): SGHAT, FQNNGV.

The rearrangement joins TRBV7-9 to TRBJ2-7; D is possibly TRBD1 or TRBD2 (6 bases each). The CDR3 is 13 amino acids. V was shortened by 7 bases and J by 7 bases, with 17 bases between the two germline ends. In germline, CDR1 is SEHNR, CDR2 FQNEAQ (reference sequence). The CDR3 sequence: CASNTLGGGEQYF. DNA for the CDR3: TGTGCCAGCAACACCTTAGGAGGGGGAGAGCAGTACTTC.

This clonotype was observed a single time. This clone may be a read error of a much larger clone one base away. J is TRBJ2-1 and V is TRBV10-3, with D possibly being TRBD2 (6 bases). This CDR3 has 14 residues. Deletions cut 3 bases from V and 5 bases from J, with 11 bases between. Germline loops: CDR1 ENHRY, CDR2 SYGVKD. Here the CDR3 reads CAISDLATNNEQFF. CDR3 bases: TGTGCCATCAGTGATCTAGCGACCAACAATGAGCAGTTCTTC.

The chain employs TRBV29-1 and TRBJ2-2; D ambiguous. With 2 bases removed from V and 2 bases from J, the gap between germline ends came to 9 bases. CDR1 SQVTM and CDR2 ANQGSEA come from the germline V gene. The CDR3 is 14 residues long. CDR3: CSVETRTNTGELFF. CDR3 in DNA: TGCAGCGTTGAAACCAGAACCAACACCGGGGAGCTGTTTTTT.

CDR3 sequence (DNA): TGCGCCAGCAGTGAAACAGGGATAGGGACCGGGGAGCTGTTTTTT. Amino acids: CASSETGIGTGELFF. The gene calls are TRBV10-1 and TRBJ2-2, with D possibly being TRBD1 (6 bases). Trimming removed 3 bases from V and 5 bases from J, with 13 bases in between. CDR1 is WNHNN, CDR2 SYGVQD, per germline (reference sequence). The CDR3 is made up of 15 amino acids.

Ten or more counts support this clonotype. J is TRBJ2-1 and V is TRBV29-1; TRBD1 matches 9 bases. Trimming at V came to 7 bases and at J to 9 bases, leaving 10 bases not matched to a gene. CDR1 and CDR2 from the germline V gene are SQVTM and ANQGSEA. There are 13 residues in the CDR3. The CDR3 DNA reads as TGCAGCGCGACCGGGACAGGGTATAGTGAGCAGTTCTTC. Its translation is CSATGTGYSEQFF.

With respect to this clonotype: The junction departs from germline at one end; a sequencing error may be responsible. The chain is built from TRBV6-4 and TRBJ1-1; no clear D gene. The CDR3 consists of 13 residues. Per the germline V gene, CDR1 is MRHNA and CDR2 is SNTAGT. CDR3 amino acids: CTSSEYVWSEAFF. CDR3 nucleotide sequence: TGTACCAGCAGTGAGTATGTGTGGTCTGAAGCTTTCTTT.

The rearrangement links TRBV3-1 to TRBJ1-2; D gene ambiguous. Germline lookup yields CDR1 LGHDT and CDR2 YNNKEL (reference sequence). V lost 2 bases and J 4 bases, leaving 5 bases between the germline ends. This CDR3 region has 12 residues. In DNA form, the CDR3 reads TGTGCCAGCAGCCAACTTACCTATGGCTACACCTTC. Its translation: CASSQLTYGYTF.

This clonotype turned up a few times. Here the CDR3 reads CASSEEGSQPQHF. CDR3 nucleotide sequence: TGTGCCAGCAGTGAGGAGGGGAGTCAGCCCCAGCATTTT. The genes are TRBV2 and TRBJ1-5, with a weak D call TRBD1 (5 bases). Between the trimmed V and J ends, which lost 3 bases and 6 bases, there was a span of 9 bases. This CDR3 comprises 13 residues. Germline CDR1 reads SNHLY; CDR2 reads FYNNEI.

The chain joins TRBV6-2 or TRBV6-3 to TRBJ2-3, with TRBD2 matching 10 bases. J was trimmed by 6 bases and V by 2 bases; bases with no gene match: 8. From germline, CDR1 is MNHEY and CDR2 SVGEGT. This CDR3 contains 16 residues. CDR3 DNA: TGTGCCAGCAGTTACGGTCTAGCGGGAGCTGAGGATACGCAGTATTTT. Its translation is CASSYGLAGAEDTQYF.

The chain uses TRBV28 and TRBJ1-2; perhaps TRBD1 as D (5 bases). V was trimmed by 1 base and J by 7 bases, leaving 10 bases between them. The germline CDR1 and CDR2 sequences are MDHEN and SYDVKM. The CDR3 runs 13 residues. CDR3 bases: TGTGCCAGCAGTTTATCAGGGAAGTTTGGCTACACCTTC. Translating it yields CASSLSGKFGYTF.

The CDR3 region is CASSETDWKQFF. The CDR3 DNA reads TGTGCCAGCAGTGAAACGGACTGGAAGCAGTTCTTC. The chain carries TRBV2 and TRBJ2-1, with D possibly TRBD2 on 5 matching bases. This CDR3 has 12 residues. Germline V gene sequence: CDR1 SNHLY, CDR2 FYNNEI. V was shortened by 2 bases and J by 11 bases, with 10 bases between the two germline ends.

This clonotype was detected once. The rearrangement joins TRBV7-3 to TRBJ2-2, with TRBD2 as a possible D gene (8 bases). The CDR3 totals 17 residues. CDR1 is SGHTA and CDR2 is FQGTGA in the germline V gene. Trimming took 5 bases from V and 4 from J, leaving 20 bases between them. CDR3 bases: TGTGCCAGCAGCCGACAGGGCCCGGGGGGGCCCACCGGGGAGCTGTTTTTT. It specifies CASSRQGPGGPTGELFF.

This clonotype was observed a handful of times. The V call is TRBV2, the J call TRBJ2-3; no definite D call. The V and J ends lost 3 bases and 2 bases respectively, with 9 bases between them. CDR3 length equals 14 residues. Germline loops: CDR1 SNHLY, CDR2 FYNNEI. The CDR3 coding sequence is TGTGCCAGCAGTGACGCACGCGACACAGATACGCAGTATTTT. Amino acid sequence: CASSDARDTDTQYF.

CDR3 sequence reads: CSARGGTGRYTF. The DNA for the CDR3 is TGCAGTGCTAGAGGGGGGACAGGACGCTACACCTTC. The chain carries TRBV20-1 and TRBJ1-2, with 8 nucleotides matching TRBD1. The junction had 4 bases not matched to a gene; V was cut back by 1 base and J by 9 bases. Germline CDR1 and CDR2: DFQATT and SNEGSKA (reference sequence). This CDR3 contains 12 residues.

This chain links TRBV7-2 with TRBJ2-3; D not certain. The germline V and J ends were trimmed by 4 bases and 4 bases, with 12 bases remaining between them. Germline lookup yields CDR1 SGHTA and CDR2 FQGNSA. The CDR3 has 14 residues. The chain's CDR3 is CASSSKTRPDTQYF. The CDR3 region has the DNA TGTGCCAGCAGCTCGAAGACCCGGCCAGATACGCAGTATTTT.

This clonotype appeared a few times. The chain employs TRBV28 and TRBJ1-4; D is unresolved. The V gene's germline CDR1 is MDHEN and CDR2 SYDVKM. Deletions cut 7 bases from V and 4 bases from J, with 10 bases between. The CDR3 totals 13 residues. Here the CDR3 DNA reads TGTGCCAGCACCCCGTCCCTTAATGAAAAACTGTTTTTT. Its protein product is CASTPSLNEKLFF.